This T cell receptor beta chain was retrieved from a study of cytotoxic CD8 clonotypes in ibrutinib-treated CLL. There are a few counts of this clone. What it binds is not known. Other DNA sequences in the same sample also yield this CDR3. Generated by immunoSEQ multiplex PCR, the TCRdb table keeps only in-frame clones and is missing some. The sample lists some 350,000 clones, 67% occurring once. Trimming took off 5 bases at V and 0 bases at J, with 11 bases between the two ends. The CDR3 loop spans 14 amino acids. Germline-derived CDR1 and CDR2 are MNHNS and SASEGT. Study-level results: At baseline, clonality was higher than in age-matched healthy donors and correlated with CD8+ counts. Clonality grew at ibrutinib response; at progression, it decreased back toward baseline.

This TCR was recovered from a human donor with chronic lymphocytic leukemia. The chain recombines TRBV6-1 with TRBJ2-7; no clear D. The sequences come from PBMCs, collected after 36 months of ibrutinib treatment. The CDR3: CASSRTGGSYEQYF. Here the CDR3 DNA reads TGTGCCAGCAGTCGGACGGGTGGCTCCTACGAGCAGTACTTC.